The 9 T cell receptor beta chains in this list originate from one sample, sequenced in a study of CD8+CD57+ T cells in acquired aplastic anemia. Only patients with CD8+CD57+ cell expansion on flow cytometry were chosen for sequencing. TCR beta VDJ and CDR3 profiling used genomic DNA as template. TCRdb processed the reads anew with MiXCR; each CDR3 protein has one entry. The repertoire includes 400,000 to 600,000 distinct CDR3 sequences, about a third of them detected once, and 0.82% sits in the top ten. The specimen sequenced was sorted CD4+, CD8+, or CD8+CD57+ T cells (not recorded which) from PBMCs. The receptors here all came from a human donor with aplastic anemia.

This clonotype came up many times. At one of its ends the junction is not consistent with the germline gene, which may arise from a read error. V is TRBV12-5 and J is TRBJ1-1; maybe TRBD1 (5 bases). Per the germline V gene, CDR1 is LGHNT and CDR2 is FRNRAP. This CDR3 is built from 9 residues. The CDR3 sequence is CASGFGGTF. Here the CDR3 DNA reads TGTGCTAGTGGTTTCGGGGGGACCTTT.

This clonotype appeared many times. This chain links TRBV19 with TRBJ2-7, with TRBD1 matching over 8 bases. J gave up 3 bases and V 5 bases, and 9 bases lay outside the gene matches. The CDR3 consists of 15 residues. Germline V lookup: CDR1 LNHDA, CDR2 SQIVND (reference sequence). The CDR3 nucleotides read TGTGCCAGTAGTCCTCCGGACAGGGAAAACTACGAGCAGTACTTC. Translated: CASSPPDRENYEQYF.

This clonotype was seen a handful of times. The chain joins TRBV6-4 to TRBJ1-1, with TRBD1 identical over 7 bases. V shed 7 bases, J shed 8 bases, and the junction held 16 bases outside the gene matches. Germline V CDR1 and CDR2: MRHNA, SNTAGT. There are 15 residues in the CDR3. The CDR3 sequence is CASTIEDRDSAEAFF. As DNA, the CDR3 is TGTGCCAGCACTATAGAGGATCGGGACAGCGCAGAAGCTTTCTTT.

For the CDR3, the DNA is TGTGCCAGCAGCCAAGATGGGAACTACAATGAGCAGTTCTTC. Encoded protein: CASSQDGNYNEQFF. The chain joins TRBV14 to TRBJ2-1; D remains ambiguous. This CDR3 is built from 14 residues. V dropped 0 bases and J dropped 3 bases, with 6 bases sitting between them. From germline, CDR1 is SGHDN and CDR2 FVKESK.

This chain connects TRBV12-3 or TRBV12-4 to TRBJ1-2, with TRBD1 as a possible D gene (6 bases). The CDR3 sequence is 14 residues long. The V and J ends lost 6 bases and 7 bases respectively, with 18 bases between them. The DNA for the CDR3 is TGTGCCAGCAGCCGACAGGTCCGTTCGGGTGGCTACACCTTC. Amino acids: CASSRQVRSGGYTF.

This clonotype was seen ten or more times. The gene calls are TRBV15 and TRBJ2-5; D is perhaps TRBD1 (5 bases). The CDR3 is 15 amino acids. Germline V lookup: CDR1 LNHNV, CDR2 YYDKDF (reference sequence). V shed 5 bases and J shed 2 bases, with 15 bases lying between them. The CDR3: CATSPSKGWQETQYF. For the CDR3, the DNA is TGTGCCACCAGCCCCTCCAAGGGGTGGCAAGAGACCCAGTACTTC.

The rearrangement uses TRBV15 and TRBJ1-2, with a possible D match to TRBD1 (5 bases). Trimming took off 2 bases at V and 4 bases at J, with 8 bases between the two ends. This CDR3 has 13 amino acids. CDR1 is LNHNV and CDR2 is YYDKDF in the germline V gene (reference sequence). The DNA of the CDR3 is TGTGCCACCAGCAGACAGGGAGCCTATGGCTACACCTTC. It specifies CATSRQGAYGYTF.

About this clonotype itself: One end of the junction does not line up with germline, which may come from a read error. The chain combines TRBV5-1 with TRBJ2-7, with 9 bases matching TRBD1. Looked up from germline, CDR1 is SGHRS and CDR2 is YFSETQ. The CDR3 is made up of 17 amino acids. The CDR3 nucleotides read TGCGCCGGCAGGGGTCCCGGGACAGGGATTAGCTCCTACGAGCAGTACTTC. As protein: CAGRGPGTGISSYEQYF.

V and J are TRBV7-3 and TRBJ2-1; D is unresolved. Germline V CDR1 and CDR2: SGHTA, FQGTGA. V was trimmed by 5 bases and J by 7 bases, leaving 9 bases between them. The CDR3 runs to 12 residues. In DNA form, the CDR3 reads TGTGCCAGCAGCGCCCTCAATAATGAGCAGTTCTTC. It yields the protein CASSALNNEQFF.